The clone carrying this TCR beta chain was counted at least ten times. The target antigen is unknown. This sample is part of a study of CD8 T cells in ankylosing spondylitis. The V segment lost 0 bases and the J segment 6 bases; nucleotides outside the gene matches: 5. Germline V gives CDR1 SGHRS, CDR2 YFSETQ. CDR3 size: 14 residues. Study-wide results and caveats: The study looked at matched synovial fluid samples from ankylosing spondylitis patients. Disease-linked clones were reported to be significantly enriched there.

The TCR beta libraries were generated through quantitative 5'-RACE incorporating molecular barcodes. TCRdb passed the 5' RACE reads through MiXCR, listing each CDR3 protein once. Of more than 150,000 distinct CDR3 sequences listed, under 14% are singletons. The source is a male donor with ankylosing spondylitis or in good health (not recorded which). Sequencing used blood, either unsorted or a sorted T cell fraction (not recorded which). The chain combines TRBV5-1 with TRBJ2-7; TRBD1 matches at 8 bases. Here the CDR3 reads CASSLAAGGSEQYF. The CDR3 DNA is TGCGCCAGCAGCTTGGCTGCAGGGGGCAGCGAGCAGTACTTC.